This passage covers 17 T cell receptor beta chains from one sample sequenced in a study of T cell repertoires in ileal Crohn's disease. Clones were sequenced by immunoSEQ multiplex PCR, and TCRdb holds only the in-frame ones, with some missing. The sample gives about 12,000 clones, 80% to 85% of which show up once; roughly a tenth is in the top ten. Time point meaning: neoterminal ileum biopsy at postoperative endoscopy, about 6 months after surgery. Specimen: ileal tissue. Source of these receptors: an adult with Crohn's disease.

The chain recombines TRBV28 with TRBJ1-1; D is ambiguous. Germline assignment: CDR1 MDHEN and CDR2 SYDVKM. CDR3 size: 13 residues. With 2 bases removed from V and 4 bases from J, the gap between germline ends came to 8 bases. The CDR3 DNA reads as TGTGCCAGCAGTTTAGCCCAGATCACTGAAGCTTTCTTT. Protein: CASSLAQITEAFF.

The genes are TRBV2 and TRBJ1-5; 10 bases are a match to TRBD1. The CDR3 extends over 14 amino acids. V gave up 5 bases and J gave up 5 bases; unmatched junction bases: 3. CDR1 and CDR2 (germline): SNHLY, FYNNEI. The CDR3 loop is CASSMDRGDQPQHF. CDR3 DNA: TGTGCCAGCAGTATGGACAGGGGGGATCAGCCCCAGCATTTT.

V gene TRBV11-2 combines with J gene TRBJ2-1; 15 bases map to TRBD2. The germline V gene encodes CDR1 SGHAT and CDR2 FQNNGV. J was trimmed by 6 bases and V by 4 bases; bases with no gene match: 13. The CDR3 loop spans 19 amino acids. CDR3 residues: CASSWTSGGELGLTNEQFF. The CDR3 DNA reads TGTGCCAGCAGCTGGACTAGCGGGGGGGAGCTGGGACTAACCAATGAGCAGTTCTTC.

The rearrangement links TRBV19 to TRBJ1-2; 7 positions match TRBD1. CDR3 size: 16 residues. V trimming: 4 bases; J trimming: 4 bases; junction bases outside the gene matches: 12. Per the germline V gene, CDR1 is LNHDA and CDR2 is SQIVND (reference sequence). For the CDR3, the DNA is TGTGCCAGTAGTAAAGGGCTCACAGGGGAAGCCTATGGCTACACCTTC. It codes for CASSKGLTGEAYGYTF. Full variable domain (missing parts from reference TRBV19 and TRBJ1-2): DGGITQSPKYLFRKEGQNVTLSCEQNLNHDAMYWYRQDPGQGLRLIYYSQIVNDFQKGDIAEGYSVSREKKESFPLTVTSAQKNPTAFYLCASSKGLTGEAYGYTFGSGTRLTVV.

The chain uses TRBV5-1 and TRBJ2-7; tentatively, D is TRBD2 (6 bases). V was shortened by 2 bases and J by 2 bases, with 11 bases between the two germline ends. Germline V gene lookup returns CDR1 SGHRS and CDR2 YFSETQ. The CDR3 contains 14 residues. The CDR3: CASSFQPGAYEQYF. In DNA, the CDR3 is TGCGCCAGCAGCTTTCAACCGGGAGCCTACGAGCAGTACTTC.

This clone was recorded once. The chain employs TRBV29-1 and TRBJ2-1; D possibly corresponds to TRBD2 (7 bases). The CDR3 sequence is 15 residues long. The V gene lost 3 bases and the J gene lost 6 bases, with 18 bases spanning the gap. Looked up from germline, CDR1 is SQVTM and CDR2 is ANQGSEA. The CDR3 nucleotides are TGCAGCGTTGACGGAGCGGGGACACAAAGCAATGAGCAGTTCTTC. Amino acids: CSVDGAGTQSNEQFF.

The chain carries TRBV11-2 and TRBJ1-1, with D uncertain. Germline-derived CDR1 and CDR2 are SGHAT and FQNNGV. This CDR3 has 15 residues. V lost 1 base and J 6 bases, leaving 15 bases between the germline ends. The CDR3 loop reads CASSLANGPRAEAFF. The CDR3 DNA reads as TGTGCCAGCAGCTTAGCAAACGGCCCTCGGGCTGAAGCTTTCTTT.

This clone was seen only a few times. The chain joins TRBV18 to TRBJ2-7; 8 bases are a match to TRBD2. The CDR3 length is 14 residues. CDR1 is KGHSH and CDR2 is LQKENI in the germline V gene. Trimming removed 2 bases from V and 3 bases from J; junction bases left unmatched: 3. Written as DNA, the CDR3 is TGTGCCAGCTCACCATCCGGGGGGGACTACGAGCAGTACTTC. This sequence encodes CASSPSGGDYEQYF. The variable domain in full, completed from reference TRBV18 and TRBJ2-7, reads NAGVMQNPRHLVRRRGQEARLRCSPMKGHSHVYWYRQLPEEGLKFMVYLQKENIIDESGMPKERFSAEFPKEGPSILRIQQVVRGDSAAYFCASSPSGGDYEQYFGPGTRLTVT.

The gene calls are TRBV5-1 and TRBJ1-3; D is undetermined. This CDR3 has 15 amino acids. Looked up from germline, CDR1 is SGHRS and CDR2 is YFSETQ. Trimming took off 4 bases at V and 0 bases at J, with 11 bases between the two ends. The DNA of the CDR3 is TGCGCCAGCAGCGTTGCTGTGAGCTCTGGAAACACCATATATTTT. This translates into CASSVAVSSGNTIYF.

J is TRBJ2-5 and V is TRBV2, with 9 bases that match TRBD2. The DNA matches TRBJ2-7 better at its end, which makes the J call doubtful. The CDR3 has 14 residues. CDR1 is SNHLY, CDR2 FYNNEI, per germline. The CDR3 sequence: CASSYSGSSYEQYF. The CDR3 nucleotides read TGTGCCAGCAGTTATAGCGGGAGCTCCTACGAGCAGTACTTC.

The chain combines TRBV19 with TRBJ1-5; D not resolved. Germline V lookup: CDR1 LNHDA, CDR2 SQIVND (reference sequence). The ends were cut back, 4 bases at V and 3 bases at J, with 10 bases in the middle. The CDR3 consists of 14 residues. The CDR3 is CASSKPGINQPQHF. The CDR3 DNA reads as TGTGCCAGTAGTAAACCGGGGATCAATCAGCCCCAGCATTTT.

The V call is TRBV6-6, the J call TRBJ2-7; tentatively, D is TRBD2 (6 bases). The CDR3 runs to 13 residues. Germline V CDR1 and CDR2: MNHNY, SVGAGI (reference sequence). The V end lost 6 bases, the J end lost 6 bases, and 15 bases lay between the germline ends. CDR3 in amino acids: CASRGGIISEQYF. CDR3 bases: TGTGCCAGCAGGGGCGGGATCATTAGCGAGCAGTACTTC.

The rearrangement joins TRBV9 to TRBJ1-2; D unresolved. V was cut by 5 bases and J by 4 bases, with 15 bases left in between. The germline V gene encodes CDR1 SGDLS and CDR2 YYNGEE. This CDR3 is built from 14 residues. The CDR3 spells CASSPPGVIYGYTF. As DNA, the CDR3 is TGTGCCAGCAGTCCCCCGGGAGTAATCTATGGCTACACCTTC.

This rearrangement joins TRBV11-2 to TRBJ1-1; D is perhaps TRBD1 (5 bases). V was trimmed by 5 bases and J by 0 bases, leaving 10 bases between them. CDR3 length equals 14 residues. Germline-derived CDR1 and CDR2 are SGHAT and FQNNGV. The CDR3 spells CASSPQVMNTEAFF. CDR3 bases: TGTGCCAGCAGCCCACAGGTCATGAACACTGAAGCTTTCTTT.

This clone was seen just once. This rearrangement joins TRBV2 to TRBJ2-2; D unclear. Germline V CDR1 and CDR2: SNHLY, FYNNEI. The CDR3 has 13 amino acids. V lost 5 bases and J 7 bases, leaving 11 bases between the germline ends. In nucleotides, the CDR3 is TGTGCCAGCAGTTCACTACGATACGGGGAGCTGTTTTTT. Its translation: CASSSLRYGELFF. Based on the CDR3 plus reference TRBV2 and TRBJ2-2, the full variable domain is EPEVTQTPSHQVTQMGQEVILRCVPISNHLYFYWYRQILGQKVEFLVSFYNNEISEKSEIFDDQFSVERPDGSNFTLKIRSTKLEDSAMYFCASSSLRYGELFFGEGSRLTVL.

The J gene is TRBJ2-7, the V gene TRBV6-5; TRBD2 matches at 9 bases. V trimming: 7 bases; J trimming: 4 bases; junction bases outside the gene matches: 2. Germline V gene lookup returns CDR1 MNHEY and CDR2 SVGAGI. The CDR3 consists of 12 residues. CDR3 residues: CASTGLAYEQYF. CDR3 DNA: TGTGCCAGCACCGGACTAGCGTACGAGCAGTACTTC.

The V gene is TRBV6-6, the J gene TRBJ1-2, with unresolved D. Trimming left V 8 bases short and J 0 bases short, with 10 bases between. This CDR3 region has 13 residues. Germline CDR1 MNHNY, CDR2 SVGAGI (reference sequence). CDR3 in DNA: TGTGCCAGCTACGGTCCGACTAACTATGGCTACACCTTC. The encoded protein is CASYGPTNYGYTF.